The rows below give T cell receptor beta chains drawn from one sample of a study of T cell responses to AZD1222 COVID-19 vaccine. This table comes from immunoSEQ multiplex PCR, and its TCRdb copy is limited to in-frame clones, with some not included. The repertoire has under 200,000 clones, 94% of them found once; the top ten carry approximately 0.64%. Here the sequenced sample was peripheral blood, taken on day 0 of AZD1222 vaccination. The receptor set was obtained from an adult in good health. Both conserved end residues are part of each CDR3. A D gene is named only where the DNA matches it firmly. Size is stated for part of the rows, as once, few or many counts, or as a class when the clone is expanded.

-	TRBV10-3	TRBJ1-1	-	CAISESPQNTEAFF	TGTGCCATCAGTGAGTCGCCCCAGAACACTGAAGCTTTCTTT
few	TRBV18	TRBJ1-6	-	CASHGGTSSSPLHF	TGTGCCAGCCACGGGGGGACAAGCTCTTCACCCCTCCACTTT
-	TRBV5-1	TRBJ2-1	-	CASSLGLREQFF	TGCGCCAGCAGCCTGGGACTCCGTGAGCAGTTCTTC
-	TRBV19	TRBJ1-2	-	CAAGADGYTF	TGTGCCGCGGGGGCGGATGGCTACACCTTC
-	TRBV7-7	TRBJ2-3	-	CASTRSFTDTQYF	TGTGCCAGCACGCGTTCTTTCACAGATACGCAGTATTTT
few	TRBV28	TRBJ1-2	-	CASSFDGGIGNYTF	TGTGCCAGCAGCTTCGACGGTGGCATCGGAAACTACACCTTC
-	TRBV4-1	TRBJ1-1	-	CASSQPFDTEAFF	TGCGCCAGCAGCCAACCGTTTGACACTGAAGCTTTCTTT
-	TRBV7-6	TRBJ1-5	-	CASSPFEGGNQPQHF	TGTGCCAGCAGCCCTTTCGAGGGTGGGAATCAGCCCCAGCATTTT
-	TRBV7-8	TRBJ1-1	-	CAGKGLLNTEAFF	TGTGCCGGTAAAGGACTTCTGAACACTGAAGCTTTCTTT
-	TRBV4-1	TRBJ1-5	-	CASSRGRAGMINQPQHF	TGCGCCAGCAGTCGGGGGCGGGCCGGAATGATAAATCAGCCCCAGCATTTT
-	TRBV4-1	TRBJ2-4	-	CASSPFGALAKNIQYF	TGCGCCAGCAGCCCTTTCGGGGCTTTAGCCAAAAACATTCAGTACTTC
-	TRBV4-1	TRBJ2-7	TRBD1	CASSQDIGGRRYEQYF	TGCGCCAGCAGCCAAGATATAGGGGGCCGCCGGTACGAGCAGTACTTC
-	TRBV11-2	TRBJ2-3	-	CASSWRTPWDWPTDTQYF	TGTGCCAGCAGCTGGCGGACTCCTTGGGACTGGCCCACAGATACGCAGTATTTT
-	TRBV7-8	TRBJ2-2	-	CASSLVELSGELFF	TGTGCCAGCAGCTTAGTCGAGCTTAGCGGGGAGCTGTTTTTT
-	TRBV28	TRBJ1-2	-	CASSLARPNYGYTF	TGTGCCAGCAGTTTGGCTAGACCTAACTATGGCTACACCTTC
-	TRBV7-8	TRBJ1-5	-	CASSPWVQPTEGPQHF	TGTGCCAGCAGCCCCTGGGTACAGCCTACAGAGGGGCCCCAGCATTTT
-	TRBV7-3	TRBJ2-1	-	CASSSSWGSGNEQFF	TGTGCCAGCAGCTCCTCCTGGGGTAGCGGCAATGAGCAGTTCTTC
-	TRBV2	TRBJ1-2	TRBD1	CASIRRTGFYGYTF	TGTGCCAGCATCCGAAGGACAGGTTTTTATGGCTACACCTTC